Below, 14 T cell receptor beta chains from the same sample are listed, as sequenced in a study of OX40 agonist ivuxolimab in advanced cancers. Only in-frame clones appear in the TCRdb table, and some are missing; sequencing was by immunoSEQ multiplex PCR. Seen here are 55,000 to 85,000 clones, 70% to 90% observed once, and the top ten hold about 1.3%. The material was CD4+ or CD8+ T cells sorted from blood, obtained in a trial of the OX40 agonist ivuxolimab. These receptors were taken from an adult with an advanced solid tumor such as melanoma, head and neck, liver or kidney cancer.

V usage is TRBV9 and J usage is TRBJ2-3, with D possibly matching TRBD1 (6 bases). Trimming removed 0 bases at V and 0 bases at J, with 8 bases between. Germline CDR1 and CDR2: SGDLS and YYNGEE. CDR3 size: 15 residues. The CDR3 region is CASSVVGQSTDTQYF. The CDR3 nucleotides read TGTGCCAGCAGCGTAGTGGGACAAAGCACAGATACGCAGTATTTT.

The chain has TRBV6-5 and TRBJ1-2, with D uncertain. V was cut by 2 bases and J by 3 bases, with 10 bases left in between. This CDR3 contains 14 residues. From germline, CDR1 is MNHEY and CDR2 SVGAGI. For the CDR3, the DNA is TGTGCCAGCAGTTACGAGCTCGCGGACTATGGCTACACCTTC. It translates to CASSYELADYGYTF.

This chain links TRBV7-2 with TRBJ2-7; TRBD2 agrees at 7 bases. The CDR3 has 15 residues. Unmatched junction bases numbered 4, after V lost 1 base and J lost 1 base. In germline, CDR1 is SGHTA, CDR2 FQGNSA. CDR3 sequence: CASSLGPAGSYEQYF. In DNA form, the CDR3 reads TGTGCCAGCAGCTTAGGGCCAGCGGGATCCTACGAGCAGTACTTC.

In this sample, this clone turned up once. The genes are TRBV18 and TRBJ2-2; the D is unclear. Germline values: CDR1 KGHSH, CDR2 LQKENI. The V gene lost 0 bases and the J gene lost 4 bases, with 9 bases spanning the gap. The CDR3 spans 15 residues. The CDR3 DNA reads as TGTGCCAGCTCACCACCAGCTCAACGCACCGGGGAGCTGTTTTTT. Residues: CASSPPAQRTGELFF.

In DNA, the CDR3 is TGTGCCAGCAGAGCAGGGAATGAGCAGTTCTTC. As protein: CASRAGNEQFF. This chain links TRBV6-5 with TRBJ2-1; TRBD1 might be the D (5 bases). Germline V gives CDR1 MNHEY, CDR2 SVGAGI. V lost 6 bases, J lost 7 bases, and 7 bases lay in between. The CDR3 spans 11 residues.

This chain joins TRBV30 and TRBJ2-3, with D possibly matching TRBD2 (7 bases). The length of the CDR3 is 15 residues. V was cut by 8 bases and J by 2 bases, with 20 bases left in between. The germline V gene encodes CDR1 GTSNPN and CDR2 SVGIG (reference sequence). CDR3 residues: CAGGGGLWYTDTQYF. The DNA for the CDR3 is TGTGCCGGGGGCGGGGGCTTGTGGTACACAGATACGCAGTATTTT.

This chain links TRBV2 with TRBJ2-5; 11 nucleotides align to TRBD2. V was clipped by 4 bases and J by 5 bases; unmatched bases: 9. The CDR3 is made up of 16 amino acids. Looked up from germline, CDR1 is SNHLY and CDR2 is FYNNEI. The CDR3 loop reads CASSVGSGGARETQYF. CDR3 DNA sequence: TGTGCCAGCAGTGTCGGTAGCGGGGGGGCCAGGGAGACCCAGTACTTC.

The rearrangement uses TRBV7-2 and TRBJ2-7; the D gene is possibly TRBD2 (6 bases). Germline V lookup: CDR1 SGHTA, CDR2 FQGNSA. This CDR3 region has 16 residues. The germline V and J ends were trimmed by 5 bases and 3 bases, with 20 bases remaining between them. This CDR3 reads CASSPPGLAGVYEQYF. For the CDR3, the DNA is TGTGCCAGCAGCCCGCCGGGACTGGCTGGAGTCTACGAGCAGTACTTC.

The chain carries TRBV7-9 and TRBJ2-3; 9 bases agree with TRBD2. Germline V gene lookup returns CDR1 SEHNR and CDR2 FQNEAQ (reference sequence). The CDR3 has 16 residues. The trim removed 1 base at V and 4 bases at J, leaving 6 bases unmatched. Written as DNA, the CDR3 is TGTGCCAGCAGCTTAGTGCTGGCGGGGGGGTCAGATACGCAGTATTTT. It codes for CASSLVLAGGSDTQYF.

The chain uses TRBV7-9 and TRBJ1-1, with 7 bases lining up with TRBD1. J lost 3 bases, V lost 2 bases, and 9 bases had no gene match. The CDR3 consists of 16 residues. CDR1 SEHNR and CDR2 FQNEAQ come from the germline V gene (reference sequence). As DNA, the CDR3 is TGTGCCAGCAGCTTAACCCTAGGGGGCTTTGACACTGAAGCTTTCTTT. The encoded protein is CASSLTLGGFDTEAFF.

The rearrangement joins TRBV14 to TRBJ2-7; D is possibly TRBD1 or TRBD2 (7 bases each). V lost 5 bases, J lost 7 bases, and 21 bases lay in between. CDR1 is SGHDN, CDR2 FVKESK, per germline. The CDR3 runs 15 residues. The CDR3 coding sequence is TGTGCCAGCAGCGCGACAGGGCGCCTGGGGGGGGAGCAGTACTTC. Translating gives CASSATGRLGGEQYF.

This clone was detected only once. This sequence joins TRBV28 and TRBJ1-4; possibly TRBD1 for D (5 bases). CDR1 is MDHEN and CDR2 is SYDVKM in the germline V gene. The CDR3 runs to 14 residues. The V gene lost 7 bases and the J gene lost 5 bases, with 14 bases spanning the gap. CDR3 coding DNA: TGTGCCAGCACCGTGGGGGGTAGGAATGAAAAACTGTTTTTT. Protein: CASTVGGRNEKLFF.

This sequence joins TRBV15 and TRBJ2-5, with D possibly being TRBD2 (5 bases). From germline, CDR1 is LNHNV and CDR2 YYDKDF (reference sequence). Between the trimmed V and J ends, which lost 5 bases and 1 base, there was a span of 14 bases. The CDR3 extends over 15 amino acids. The CDR3, as DNA: TGTGCCACCAGCCGGAAAGGACTCTTCCAAGAGACCCAGTACTTC. Protein: CATSRKGLFQETQYF.

V gene TRBV19 combines with J gene TRBJ1-5; 9 nucleotides match TRBD1. The trim removed 4 bases at V and 4 bases at J, leaving 2 bases unmatched. CDR3 size: 14 residues. The germline gives CDR1 LNHDA, CDR2 SQIVND (reference sequence). The CDR3 DNA reads as TGTGCCAGTAGTACGACAGGGGGTAATCAGCCCCAGCATTTT. Amino acids: CASSTTGGNQPQHF. The complete variable domain, with remaining parts taken from reference TRBV19 and TRBJ1-5, reads DGGITQSPKYLFRKEGQNVTLSCEQNLNHDAMYWYRQDPGQGLRLIYYSQIVNDFQKGDIAEGYSVSREKKESFPLTVTSAQKNPTAFYLCASSTTGGNQPQHFGDGTRLSIL.